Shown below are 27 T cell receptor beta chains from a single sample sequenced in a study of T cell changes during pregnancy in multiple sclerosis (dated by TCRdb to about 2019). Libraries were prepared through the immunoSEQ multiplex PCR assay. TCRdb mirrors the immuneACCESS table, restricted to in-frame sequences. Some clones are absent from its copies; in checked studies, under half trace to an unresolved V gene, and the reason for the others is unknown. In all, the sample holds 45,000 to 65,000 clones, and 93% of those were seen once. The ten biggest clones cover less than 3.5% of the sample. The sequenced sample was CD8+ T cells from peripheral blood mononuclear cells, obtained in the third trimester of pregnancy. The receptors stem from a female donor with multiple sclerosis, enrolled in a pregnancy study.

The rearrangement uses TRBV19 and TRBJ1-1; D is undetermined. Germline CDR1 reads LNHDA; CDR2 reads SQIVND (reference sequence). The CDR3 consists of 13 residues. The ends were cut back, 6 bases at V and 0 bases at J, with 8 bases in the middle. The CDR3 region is CASSPTVNTEAFF. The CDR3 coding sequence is TGTGCCAGTAGCCCAACAGTGAACACTGAAGCTTTCTTT.

CDR3 DNA: TGTGCCACCGCAGGGACAGGGAAATTTCAGCCCCAGCATTTT. Its protein product is CATAGTGKFQPQHF. The chain is built from TRBV15 and TRBJ1-5; TRBD1 aligns across 9 bases. V was clipped by 8 bases and J by 6 bases; unmatched bases: 8. Germline values: CDR1 LNHNV, CDR2 YYDKDF (reference sequence). The CDR3 loop spans 14 amino acids.

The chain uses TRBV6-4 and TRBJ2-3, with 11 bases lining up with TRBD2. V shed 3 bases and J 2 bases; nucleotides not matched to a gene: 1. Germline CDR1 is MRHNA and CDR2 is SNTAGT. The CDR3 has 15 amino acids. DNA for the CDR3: TGTGCCAGCAGTGAACTAGCGGGAGCCACAGATACGCAGTATTTT. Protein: CASSELAGATDTQYF.

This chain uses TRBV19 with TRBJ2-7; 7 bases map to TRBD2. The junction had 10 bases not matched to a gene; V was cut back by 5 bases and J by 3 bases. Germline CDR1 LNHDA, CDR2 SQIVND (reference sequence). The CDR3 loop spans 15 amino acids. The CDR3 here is CASSPGRGGVYEQYF. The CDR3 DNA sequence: TGTGCCAGTAGTCCGGGGCGGGGAGGGGTCTACGAGCAGTACTTC.

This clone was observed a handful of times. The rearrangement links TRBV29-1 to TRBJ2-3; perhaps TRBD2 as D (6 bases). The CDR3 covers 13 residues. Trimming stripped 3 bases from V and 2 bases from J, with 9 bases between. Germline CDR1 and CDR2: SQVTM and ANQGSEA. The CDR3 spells CSVDWGDTDTQYF. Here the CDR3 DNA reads TGCAGCGTTGATTGGGGGGACACAGATACGCAGTATTTT.

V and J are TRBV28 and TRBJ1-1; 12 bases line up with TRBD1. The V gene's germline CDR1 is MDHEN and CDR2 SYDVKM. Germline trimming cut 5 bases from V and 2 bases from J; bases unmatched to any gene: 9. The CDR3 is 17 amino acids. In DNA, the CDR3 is TGTGCCAGCAGTCACCGGGACAGGGGGCGGATAAACACTGAAGCTTTCTTT. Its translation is CASSHRDRGRINTEAFF.

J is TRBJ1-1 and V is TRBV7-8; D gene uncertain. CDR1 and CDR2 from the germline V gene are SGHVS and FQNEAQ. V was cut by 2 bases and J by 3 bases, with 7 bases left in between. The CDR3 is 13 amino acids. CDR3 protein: CASSLLQDTEAFF. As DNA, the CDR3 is TGTGCCAGCAGCTTATTGCAGGACACTGAAGCTTTCTTT.

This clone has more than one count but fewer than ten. In DNA, the CDR3 is TGTGCCAGCAGCAAAGCCCCACCGATAGCGGAAGACACCGGGGAGCTGTTTTTT. Protein: CASSKAPPIAEDTGELFF. The V gene is TRBV21-1, the J gene TRBJ2-2; TRBD2 reflects the table's D call only, with no check against the DNA. TRBV21-1 is noted as a pseudogene. The CDR3 totals 18 residues.

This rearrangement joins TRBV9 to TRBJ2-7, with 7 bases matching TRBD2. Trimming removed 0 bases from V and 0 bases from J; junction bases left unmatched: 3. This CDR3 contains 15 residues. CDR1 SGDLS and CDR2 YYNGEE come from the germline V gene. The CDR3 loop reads CASSVGGTTSYEQYF. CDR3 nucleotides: TGTGCCAGCAGCGTAGGCGGGACTACCTCCTACGAGCAGTACTTC.

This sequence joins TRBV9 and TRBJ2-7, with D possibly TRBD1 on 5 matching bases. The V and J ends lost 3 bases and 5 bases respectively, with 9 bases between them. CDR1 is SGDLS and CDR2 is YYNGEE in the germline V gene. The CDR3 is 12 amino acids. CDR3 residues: CASSGRGHEQYF. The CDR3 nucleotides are TGTGCCAGCAGCGGAAGGGGCCACGAGCAGTACTTC.

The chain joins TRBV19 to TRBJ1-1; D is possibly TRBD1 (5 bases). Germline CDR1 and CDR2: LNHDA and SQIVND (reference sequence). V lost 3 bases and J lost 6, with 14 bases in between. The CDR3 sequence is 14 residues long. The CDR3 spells CASSILGQLPEAFF. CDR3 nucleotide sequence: TGTGCCAGTAGTATTCTCGGACAACTGCCTGAAGCTTTCTTT. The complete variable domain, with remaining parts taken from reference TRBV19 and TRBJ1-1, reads DGGITQSPKYLFRKEGQNVTLSCEQNLNHDAMYWYRQDPGQGLRLIYYSQIVNDFQKGDIAEGYSVSREKKESFPLTVTSAQKNPTAFYLCASSILGQLPEAFFGQGTRLTVV.

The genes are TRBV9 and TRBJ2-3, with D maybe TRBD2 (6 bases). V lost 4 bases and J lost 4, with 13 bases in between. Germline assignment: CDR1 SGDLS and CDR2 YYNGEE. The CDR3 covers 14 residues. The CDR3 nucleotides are TGTGCCAGCAGCCCTCGGGGGTCCGCAGATACGCAGTATTTT. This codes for CASSPRGSADTQYF.

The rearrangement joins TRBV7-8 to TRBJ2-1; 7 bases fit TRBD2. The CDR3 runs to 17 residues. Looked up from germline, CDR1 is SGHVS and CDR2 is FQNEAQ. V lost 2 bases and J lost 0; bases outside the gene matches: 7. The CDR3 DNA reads TGTGCCAGCAGCTTAAAGCGGGGTACTAGCTCCTACAATGAGCAGTTCTTC. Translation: CASSLKRGTSSYNEQFF.

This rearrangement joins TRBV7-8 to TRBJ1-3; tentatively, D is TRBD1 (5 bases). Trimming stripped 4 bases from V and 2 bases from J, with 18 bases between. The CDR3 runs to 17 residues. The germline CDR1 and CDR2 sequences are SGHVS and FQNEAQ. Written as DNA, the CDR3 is TGTGCCAGCAGCTCATTTGATTGGGGGAGGACTGGAAACACCATATATTTT. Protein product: CASSSFDWGRTGNTIYF.

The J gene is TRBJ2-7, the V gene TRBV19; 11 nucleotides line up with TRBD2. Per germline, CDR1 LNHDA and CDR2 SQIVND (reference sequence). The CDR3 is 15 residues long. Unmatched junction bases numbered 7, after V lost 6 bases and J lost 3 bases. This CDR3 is CASRSSGRWDYEQYF. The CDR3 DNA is TGTGCCAGTAGGTCTAGCGGGAGGTGGGACTACGAGCAGTACTTC.

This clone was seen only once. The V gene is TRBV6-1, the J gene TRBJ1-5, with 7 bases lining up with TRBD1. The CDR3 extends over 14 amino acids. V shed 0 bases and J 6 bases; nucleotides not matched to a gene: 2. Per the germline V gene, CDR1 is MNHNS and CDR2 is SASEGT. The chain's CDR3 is CASSEAPGGQPQHF. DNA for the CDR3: TGTGCCAGCAGTGAAGCGCCAGGGGGTCAGCCCCAGCATTTT.

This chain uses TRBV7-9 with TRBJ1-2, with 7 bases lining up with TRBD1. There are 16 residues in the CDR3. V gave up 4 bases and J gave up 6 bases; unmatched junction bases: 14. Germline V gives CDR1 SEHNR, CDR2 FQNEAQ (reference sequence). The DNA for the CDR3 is TGTGCCAGCAGCTCCGGCCGGGACAGTTCAGAGCATGGCTACACCTTC. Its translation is CASSSGRDSSEHGYTF. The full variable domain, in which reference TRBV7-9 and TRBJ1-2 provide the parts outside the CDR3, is DTGVSQNPRHKITKRGQNVTFRCDPISEHNRLYWYRQTLGQGPEFLTYFQNEAQLEKSRLLSDRFSAERPKGSFSTLEIQRTEQGDSAMYLCASSSGRDSSEHGYTFGSGTRLTVV.

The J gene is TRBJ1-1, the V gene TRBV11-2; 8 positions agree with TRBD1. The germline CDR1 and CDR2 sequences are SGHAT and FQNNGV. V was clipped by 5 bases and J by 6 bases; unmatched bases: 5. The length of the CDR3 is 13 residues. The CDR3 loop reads CASSPDRGPEAFF. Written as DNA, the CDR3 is TGTGCCAGCAGCCCAGACAGGGGCCCTGAAGCTTTCTTT.

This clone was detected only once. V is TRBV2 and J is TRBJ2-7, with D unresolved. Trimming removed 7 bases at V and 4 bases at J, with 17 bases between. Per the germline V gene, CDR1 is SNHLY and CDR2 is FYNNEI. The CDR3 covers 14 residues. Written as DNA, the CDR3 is TGTGCCAGCACCTCCCTGACAAACTCGTACGAGCAGTACTTC. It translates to CASTSLTNSYEQYF.

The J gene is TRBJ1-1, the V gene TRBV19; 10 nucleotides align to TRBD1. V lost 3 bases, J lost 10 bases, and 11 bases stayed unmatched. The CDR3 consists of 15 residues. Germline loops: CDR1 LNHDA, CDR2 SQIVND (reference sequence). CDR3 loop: CASSILGTGVVVAFF. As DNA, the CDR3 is TGTGCCAGTAGTATCCTGGGGACAGGGGTAGTAGTAGCTTTCTTT. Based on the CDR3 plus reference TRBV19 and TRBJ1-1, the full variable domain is DGGITQSPKYLFRKEGQNVTLSCEQNLNHDAMYWYRQDPGQGLRLIYYSQIVNDFQKGDIAEGYSVSREKKESFPLTVTSAQKNPTAFYLCASSILGTGVVVAFFGQGTRLTVV.

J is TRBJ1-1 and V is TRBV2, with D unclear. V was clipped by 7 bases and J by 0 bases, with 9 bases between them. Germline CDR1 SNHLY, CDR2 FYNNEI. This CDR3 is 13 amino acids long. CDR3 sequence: CASIAGMNTEAFF. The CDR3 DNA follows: TGTGCCAGCATTGCGGGTATGAACACTGAAGCTTTCTTT. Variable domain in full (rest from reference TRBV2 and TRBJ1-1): EPEVTQTPSHQVTQMGQEVILRCVPISNHLYFYWYRQILGQKVEFLVSFYNNEISEKSEIFDDQFSVERPDGSNFTLKIRSTKLEDSAMYFCASIAGMNTEAFFGQGTRLTVV.

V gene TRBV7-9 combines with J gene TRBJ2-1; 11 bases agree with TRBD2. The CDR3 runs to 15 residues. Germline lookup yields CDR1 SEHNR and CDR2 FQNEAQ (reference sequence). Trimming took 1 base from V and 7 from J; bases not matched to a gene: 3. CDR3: CASSLELAGDNEQFF. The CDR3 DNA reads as TGTGCCAGCAGCTTAGAACTAGCGGGAGATAATGAGCAGTTCTTC.

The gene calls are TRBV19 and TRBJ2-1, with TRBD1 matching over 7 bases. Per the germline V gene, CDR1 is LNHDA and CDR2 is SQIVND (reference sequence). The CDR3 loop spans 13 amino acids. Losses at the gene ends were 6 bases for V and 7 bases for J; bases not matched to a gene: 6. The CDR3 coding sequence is TGTGCCAGTAGCGCCGACAGGGCTAATGAGCAGTTCTTC. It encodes CASSADRANEQFF.

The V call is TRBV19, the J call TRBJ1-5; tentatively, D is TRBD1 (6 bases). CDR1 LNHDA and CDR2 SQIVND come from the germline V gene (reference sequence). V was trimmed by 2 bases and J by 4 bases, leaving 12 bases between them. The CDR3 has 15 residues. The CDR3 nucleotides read TGTGCCAGTAGTATATATGGGGGCTGGAATCAGCCCCAGCATTTT. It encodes CASSIYGGWNQPQHF.

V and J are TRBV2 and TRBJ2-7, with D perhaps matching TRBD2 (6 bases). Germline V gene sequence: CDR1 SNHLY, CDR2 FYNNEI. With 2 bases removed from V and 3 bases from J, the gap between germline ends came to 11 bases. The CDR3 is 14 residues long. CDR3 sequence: CASSERGTDYEQYF. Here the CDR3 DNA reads TGTGCCAGCAGTGAACGCGGGACTGACTACGAGCAGTACTTC.

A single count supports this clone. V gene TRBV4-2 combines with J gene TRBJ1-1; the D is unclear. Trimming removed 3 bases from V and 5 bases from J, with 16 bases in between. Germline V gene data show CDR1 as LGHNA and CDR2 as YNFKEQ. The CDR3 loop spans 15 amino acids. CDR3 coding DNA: TGTGCCAGCAGCCATCCTCCACCACGGGATACTGAAGCTTTCTTT. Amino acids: CASSHPPPRDTEAFF.

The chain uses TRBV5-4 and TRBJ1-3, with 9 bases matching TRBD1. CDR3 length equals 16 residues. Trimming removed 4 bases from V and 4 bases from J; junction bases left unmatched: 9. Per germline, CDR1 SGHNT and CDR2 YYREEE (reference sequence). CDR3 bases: TGTGCCAGCAGCCTCGGGACAGGGAGACTAGGAAACACCATATATTTT. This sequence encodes CASSLGTGRLGNTIYF.